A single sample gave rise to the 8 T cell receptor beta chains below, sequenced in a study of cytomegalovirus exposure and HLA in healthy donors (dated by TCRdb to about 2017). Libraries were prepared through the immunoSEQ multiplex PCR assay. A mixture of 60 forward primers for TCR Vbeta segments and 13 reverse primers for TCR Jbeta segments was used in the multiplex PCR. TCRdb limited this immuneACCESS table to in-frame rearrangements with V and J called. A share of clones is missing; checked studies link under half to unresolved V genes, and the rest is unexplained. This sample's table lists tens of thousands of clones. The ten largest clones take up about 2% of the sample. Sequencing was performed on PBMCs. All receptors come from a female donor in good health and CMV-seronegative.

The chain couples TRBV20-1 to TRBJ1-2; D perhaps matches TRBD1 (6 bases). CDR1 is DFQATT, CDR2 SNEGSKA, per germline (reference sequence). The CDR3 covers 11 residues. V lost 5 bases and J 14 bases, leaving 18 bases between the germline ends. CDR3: CSAARTGYNTF. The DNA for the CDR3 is TGCAGTGCTGCCAGAACAGGGTATAATACCTTC.

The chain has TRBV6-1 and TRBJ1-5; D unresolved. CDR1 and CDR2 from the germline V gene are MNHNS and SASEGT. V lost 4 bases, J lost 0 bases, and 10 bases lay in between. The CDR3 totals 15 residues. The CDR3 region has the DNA TGTGCCAGCAGTGTGACTGAAAATAGCAATCAGCCCCAGCATTTT. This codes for CASSVTENSNQPQHF.

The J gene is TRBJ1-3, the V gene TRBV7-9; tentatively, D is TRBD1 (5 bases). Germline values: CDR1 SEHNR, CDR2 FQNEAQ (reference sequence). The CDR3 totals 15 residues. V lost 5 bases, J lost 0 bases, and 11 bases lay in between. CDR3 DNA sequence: TGTGCCAGCAGCGCAACAGGCTCCTCTGGAAACACCATATATTTT. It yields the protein CASSATGSSGNTIYF.

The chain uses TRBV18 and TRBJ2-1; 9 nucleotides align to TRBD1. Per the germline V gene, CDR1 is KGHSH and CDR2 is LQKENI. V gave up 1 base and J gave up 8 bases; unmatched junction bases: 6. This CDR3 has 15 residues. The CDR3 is CASSPRGQGFYEQFF. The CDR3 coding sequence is TGTGCCAGCTCACCACGGGGACAGGGTTTCTATGAGCAGTTCTTC.

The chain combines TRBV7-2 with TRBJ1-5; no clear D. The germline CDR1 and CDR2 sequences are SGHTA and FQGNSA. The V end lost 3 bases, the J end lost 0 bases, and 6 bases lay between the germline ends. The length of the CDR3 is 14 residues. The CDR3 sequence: CASSFRNSNQPQHF. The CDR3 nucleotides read TGTGCCAGCAGCTTTCGTAATAGCAATCAGCCCCAGCATTTT.

The CDR3 sequence is CASSQGYAGLAGGTGELFF. The CDR3 DNA follows: TGTGCCAGCAGCCAGGGTTACGCAGGGCTAGCGGGGGGGACCGGGGAGCTGTTTTTT. The chain couples TRBV4-2 to TRBJ2-2; 12 nucleotides agree with TRBD2. V shed 3 bases, J shed 5 bases, and the junction held 13 bases outside the gene matches. The CDR3 is made up of 19 amino acids. The germline V gene encodes CDR1 LGHNA and CDR2 YNFKEQ.

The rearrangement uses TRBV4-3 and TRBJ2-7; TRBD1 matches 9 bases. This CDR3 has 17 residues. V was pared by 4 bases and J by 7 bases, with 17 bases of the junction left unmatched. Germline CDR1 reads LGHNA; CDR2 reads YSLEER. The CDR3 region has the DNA TGCGCCAGCAGCCCGGTGGGACAGGGCTTCCCGGTAGGAGAGCAGTACTTC. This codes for CASSPVGQGFPVGEQYF.

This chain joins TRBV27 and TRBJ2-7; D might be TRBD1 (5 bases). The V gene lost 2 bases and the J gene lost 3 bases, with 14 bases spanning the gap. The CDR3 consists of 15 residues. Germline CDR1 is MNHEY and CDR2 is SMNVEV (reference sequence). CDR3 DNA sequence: TGTGCCAGCAGTTTAAAGGGGATAGGGGTCTACGAGCAGTACTTC. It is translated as CASSLKGIGVYEQYF.